This TCR beta chain was retrieved from a study of blood T cell repertoires in COVID-19. Looking at the study overall: The analysed material was cDNA or gDNA that came from T cells, B-cell-depleted T cells, or PBMCs.

TCRdb's copy holds only in-frame clones and misses some; the assay was immunoSEQ multiplex PCR. The table shows approximately 180,000 clones, with roughly nine tenths occurring only once. The study drew participants aged about 18 to 95 years from 20 to 30 US areas. Cohorts were assigned according to the clinical history that participants reported. The CDR3 runs to 15 residues. After removal of 6 bases from V and 0 bases from J, the junction contained 4 bases not matched to a gene. From germline, CDR1 is MDHEN and CDR2 SYDVKM. The receptor's source is a woman aged 40 to 49 with acute COVID-19. The specimen sequenced was PBMCs or T cells enriched from blood (not recorded which). V usage is TRBV28 and J usage is TRBJ1-3; 8 nucleotides match TRBD1. DNA of the CDR3: TGTGCCAGCAGAGGGGACAGGTACTCTGGAAACACCATATATTTT. Translating it yields CASRGDRYSGNTIYF.